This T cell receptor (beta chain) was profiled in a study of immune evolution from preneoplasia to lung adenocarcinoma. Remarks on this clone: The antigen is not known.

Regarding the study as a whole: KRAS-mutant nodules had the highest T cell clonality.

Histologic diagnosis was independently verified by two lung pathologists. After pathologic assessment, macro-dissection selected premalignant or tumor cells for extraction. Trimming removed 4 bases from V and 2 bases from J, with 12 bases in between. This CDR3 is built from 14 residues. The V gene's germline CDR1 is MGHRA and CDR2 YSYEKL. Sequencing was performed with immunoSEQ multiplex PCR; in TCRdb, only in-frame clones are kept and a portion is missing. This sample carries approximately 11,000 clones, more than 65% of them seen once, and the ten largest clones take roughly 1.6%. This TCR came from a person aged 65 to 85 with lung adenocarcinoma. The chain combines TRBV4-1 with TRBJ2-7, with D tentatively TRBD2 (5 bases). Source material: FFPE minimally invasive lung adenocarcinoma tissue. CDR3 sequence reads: CASSLGPRAYEQYF. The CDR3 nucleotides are TGCGCCAGCAGCCTAGGTCCGAGGGCCTACGAGCAGTACTTC.